This T cell receptor beta chain was captured in a study of cytotoxic CD8 clonotypes in ibrutinib-treated CLL. Study summary: Response samples were taken after a median of around twelve months on treatment, range 6 to 36. Findings and caveats of the study: An increase in clonality occurred at ibrutinib response, followed by a return toward baseline at progression. At baseline, clonality was higher than in age-matched healthy donors and correlated with CD8+ counts.

To note about this clone: The antigen is not known.

Sequencing sought depths of 1 in 200,000 to 1 in 1 million T cells. Assay used: immunoSEQ multiplex PCR; TCRdb lists only in-frame clones, some missing. Of roughly 11,000 clones listed, over 75% were seen once; the top ten hold around 21%. This TCR was recovered from a human donor with chronic lymphocytic leukemia. Sequenced material: PBMCs, taken at disease progression, from a patient treated with ibrutinib.

Here the CDR3 DNA reads TGTGCCAGCAGATATTACGAGCAGTACTTC. This translates into CASRYYEQYF. V and J are TRBV9 and TRBJ2-7, with D hard to call. The V gene lost 5 bases and the J gene lost 4 bases, with 4 bases spanning the gap. The CDR3 is 10 amino acids. CDR1 SGDLS and CDR2 YYNGEE come from the germline V gene. Together with reference TRBV9 and TRBJ2-7, the CDR3 gives the full variable domain: DSGVTQTPKHLITATGQRVTLRCSPRSGDLSVYWYQQSLDQGLQFLIQYYNGEERAKGNILERFSAQQFPDLHSELNLSSLELGDSALYFCASRYYEQYFGPGTRLTVT.